The 2 T cell receptor beta chains given below trace back to one sample, sequenced in a study of beta chain features in type 1 diabetes. Study findings and constraints: Shorter TCRB CDR3s, moderately but significantly so, marked every one of the four CD4+ subsets in Type 1 diabetes patients.

The isolated RNA, all of it, was reverse transcribed, so expressed TCRB transcripts were what got sequenced. TCRdb's copy holds only in-frame clones and misses some; the assay was immunoSEQ multiplex PCR. The sample yields approximately 280,000 clones, about 15% seen once. Antigen specificity for these receptors is unknown. Material: naive CD4+ T cells from blood. The receptors were sampled from a man aged 18 to 35 with type 1 diabetes.

This clone has at least ten counts. The gene calls are TRBV29-1 and TRBJ2-3, with TRBD2 matching 13 bases. V lost 6 bases and J lost 5; bases outside the gene matches: 5. This CDR3 comprises 14 residues. Germline values: CDR1 SQVTM, CDR2 ANQGSEA. CDR3 coding DNA: TGCAGCGTGGAACGACTAGCGGGAGGAGATACGCAGTATTTT. Encoded protein: CSVERLAGGDTQYF.

The chain carries TRBV10-3 and TRBJ2-1; TRBD2 matches at 13 bases. This CDR3 has 15 residues. V dropped 4 bases and J dropped 6; count of bases not matched to a gene: 3. The V gene's germline CDR1 is ENHRY and CDR2 SYGVKD. CDR3 nucleotides: TGTGCCATCAGTGTTGGACTAGCGGGAGCCAATGAGCAGTTCTTC. It specifies CAISVGLAGANEQFF.